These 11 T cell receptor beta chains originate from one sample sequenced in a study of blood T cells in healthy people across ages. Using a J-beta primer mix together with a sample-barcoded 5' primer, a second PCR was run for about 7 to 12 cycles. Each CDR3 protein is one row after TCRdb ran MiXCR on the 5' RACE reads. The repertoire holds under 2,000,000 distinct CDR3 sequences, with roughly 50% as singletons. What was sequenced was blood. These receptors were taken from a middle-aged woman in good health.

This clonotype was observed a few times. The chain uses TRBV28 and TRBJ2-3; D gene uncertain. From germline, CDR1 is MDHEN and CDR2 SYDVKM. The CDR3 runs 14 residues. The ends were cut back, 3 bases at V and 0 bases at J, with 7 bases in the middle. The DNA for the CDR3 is TGTGCCAGCAGTTTTACTCCTAGCACAGATACGCAGTATTTT. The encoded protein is CASSFTPSTDTQYF.

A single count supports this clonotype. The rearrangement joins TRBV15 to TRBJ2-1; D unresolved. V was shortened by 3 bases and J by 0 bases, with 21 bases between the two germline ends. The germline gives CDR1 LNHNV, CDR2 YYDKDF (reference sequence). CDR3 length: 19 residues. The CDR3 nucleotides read TGTGCCACCAGCAGTCCATTGATGGGTGGATGGAGCTCCTACAATGAGCAGTTCTTC. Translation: CATSSPLMGGWSSYNEQFF. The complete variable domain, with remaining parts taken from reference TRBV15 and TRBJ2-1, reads DAMVIQNPRYQVTQFGKPVTLSCSQTLNHNVMYWYQQKSSQAPKLLFHYYDKDFNNEADTPDNFQSRRPNTSFCFLDIRSPGLGDTAMYLCATSSPLMGGWSSYNEQFFGPGTRLTVL.

This CDR3 reads CASSTSRGGKNIQYF. As DNA, the CDR3 is TGTGCCAGCAGCACGTCGCGGGGCGGAAAAAACATTCAGTACTTC. The chain uses TRBV6-4 and TRBJ2-4; D might be TRBD2 (6 bases). V was clipped by 6 bases and J by 4 bases, with 16 bases between them. From germline, CDR1 is MRHNA and CDR2 SNTAGT. The CDR3 has 15 amino acids.

This CDR3 reads CASSWIGGSNEKLFF. For the CDR3, the DNA is TGCGCCAGCAGCTGGATCGGGGGATCTAATGAAAAACTGTTTTTT. The chain uses TRBV4-1 and TRBJ1-4; possibly TRBD1 for D (5 bases). The V end was cut by 5 bases, the J end by 3 bases, with 13 bases between. The CDR3 totals 15 residues. Germline assignment: CDR1 MGHRA and CDR2 YSYEKL.

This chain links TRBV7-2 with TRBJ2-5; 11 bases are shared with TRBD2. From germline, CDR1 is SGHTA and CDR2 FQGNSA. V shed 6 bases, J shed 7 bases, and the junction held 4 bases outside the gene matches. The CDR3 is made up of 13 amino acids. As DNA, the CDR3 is TGTGCCAGCAGTTCTAGCGGGGGGTTGACCCAGTACTTC. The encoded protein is CASSSSGGLTQYF.

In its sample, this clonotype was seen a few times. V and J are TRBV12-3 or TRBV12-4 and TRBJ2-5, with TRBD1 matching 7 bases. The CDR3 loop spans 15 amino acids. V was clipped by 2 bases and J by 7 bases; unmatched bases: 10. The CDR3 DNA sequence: TGTGCCAGCAGTTTAACGACAGGGTGGGGAGCGACCCAGTACTTC. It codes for CASSLTTGWGATQYF.

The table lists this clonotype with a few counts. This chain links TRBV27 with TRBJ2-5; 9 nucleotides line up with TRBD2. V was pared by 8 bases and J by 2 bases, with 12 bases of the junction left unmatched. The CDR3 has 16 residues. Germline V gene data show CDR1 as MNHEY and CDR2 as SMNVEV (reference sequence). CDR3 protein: CASGPSGATLQETQYF. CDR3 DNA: TGTGCCAGCGGCCCTAGCGGGGCGACCTTACAAGAGACCCAGTACTTC.

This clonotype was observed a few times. The CDR3 nucleotides read TGCAGTGCGGGTGGGACCCCAAGTACTAACTATGGCTACACCTTC. It codes for CSAGGTPSTNYGYTF. V and J are TRBV20-1 and TRBJ1-2; tentative D call: TRBD1 (5 bases). V shed 6 bases and J shed 0 bases, with 17 bases lying between them. This CDR3 is 15 amino acids long. Germline lookup yields CDR1 DFQATT and CDR2 SNEGSKA (reference sequence).

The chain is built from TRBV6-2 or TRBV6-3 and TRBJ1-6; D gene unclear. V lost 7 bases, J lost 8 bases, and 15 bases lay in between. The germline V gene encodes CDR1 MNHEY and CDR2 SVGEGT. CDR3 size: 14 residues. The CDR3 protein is CASMRREAYSPLHF. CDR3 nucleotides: TGTGCCAGCATGCGTAGGGAGGCTTATTCACCCCTCCACTTT.

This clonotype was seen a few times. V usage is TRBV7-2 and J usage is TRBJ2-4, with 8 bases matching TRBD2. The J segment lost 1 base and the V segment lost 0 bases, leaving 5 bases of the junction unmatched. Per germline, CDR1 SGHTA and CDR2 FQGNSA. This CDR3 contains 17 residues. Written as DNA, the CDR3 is TGTGCCAGCAGCTTAGCTGGGGCTAGCGGGGCCAAAAACATTCAGTACTTC. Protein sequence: CASSLAGASGAKNIQYF.

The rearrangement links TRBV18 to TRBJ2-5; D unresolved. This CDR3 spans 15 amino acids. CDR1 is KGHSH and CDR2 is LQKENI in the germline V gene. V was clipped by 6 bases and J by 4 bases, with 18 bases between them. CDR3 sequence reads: CASSPKRQGRETQYF. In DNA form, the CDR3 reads TGTGCCAGCTCTCCAAAACGACAAGGGCGAGAGACCCAGTACTTC.